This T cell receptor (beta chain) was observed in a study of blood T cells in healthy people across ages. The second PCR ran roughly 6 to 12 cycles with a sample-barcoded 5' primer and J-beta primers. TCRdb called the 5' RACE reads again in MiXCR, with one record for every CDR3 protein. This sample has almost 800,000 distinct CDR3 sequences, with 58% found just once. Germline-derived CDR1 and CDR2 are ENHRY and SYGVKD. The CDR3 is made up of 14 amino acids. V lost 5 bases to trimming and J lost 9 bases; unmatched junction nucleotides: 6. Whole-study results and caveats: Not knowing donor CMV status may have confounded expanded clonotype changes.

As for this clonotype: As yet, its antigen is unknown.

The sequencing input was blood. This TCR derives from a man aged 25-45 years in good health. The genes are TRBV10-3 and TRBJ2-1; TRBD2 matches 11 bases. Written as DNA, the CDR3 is TGTGCCATCAGTTGGCTAGCGGGGGGCCGTGAGCAGTTCTTC. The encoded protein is CAISWLAGGREQFF.